This T cell receptor beta chain was profiled in a study of glioma-infiltrating T cells. Broader study findings: Gliomas, especially low-grade, showed above-expected tissue-blood divergence; non-neoplastic patients showed below. CDR3 overlap between tissue and blood was very small.

This clonotype was seen ten or more times. Its specificity is unknown. Looked up from germline, CDR1 is MNHEY and CDR2 is SMNVEV (reference sequence). The V and J ends lost 5 bases and 3 bases, in that order; junction bases with no gene match: 7. The CDR3 loop spans 15 amino acids. The iRepertoire nested amplicon-rescue multiplex PCR amplified TCR alpha and beta CDR3s from RNA. For one-step reverse transcription and amplification, about 90-450 ng of tissue mRNA or PBMC total RNA was used. Each CDR3 protein gets one entry after TCRdb re-called the multiplex PCR reads with MiXCR. The sample includes approximately 100,000 distinct CDR3 sequences, 20% to 30% of them seen just once.

The TCR comes from a human donor with low-grade glioma or glioblastoma, undergoing nonglioma brain surgery, or in good health (not recorded which). V is TRBV27 and J is TRBJ1-1; 9 bases agree with TRBD1. Sequenced input: glioma tissue, nonneoplastic brain tissue, or PBMCs (not recorded which). DNA of the CDR3: TGTGCCAGCAGTCTAATACAGGGGGCTTACACTGAAGCTTTCTTT. This translates into CASSLIQGAYTEAFF.